This T cell receptor (beta chain) was sequenced during a study of radiotherapy plus CTLA-4 blockade in lung cancer. Whole-study context: Objective responses arose in roughly 17% of patients, and under 40% experienced disease control. Points from the study as a whole: There was expansion of tumor-derived TCR clones in blood after radiotherapy plus ipilimumab. In blood, early T cell clone dynamics reportedly predicted response best, together with interferon-beta.

A note on this clone: Its antigen is currently unknown.

Libraries were prepared by immunoSEQ multiplex PCR; TCRdb keeps only in-frame clonotypes and omits some of them. The table shows some 70,000 clones, with around 80% occurring only once. Germline V gene data show CDR1 as SNHLY and CDR2 as FYNNEI. The CDR3 extends over 14 amino acids. The ends were cut back, 7 bases at V and 0 bases at J, with 12 bases in the middle. Ipilimumab CTLA-4 blockade and focal radiation were given to patients with chemo-refractory metastatic non-small-cell lung cancer. V usage is TRBV2 and J usage is TRBJ1-1, with D perhaps matching TRBD1 (5 bases). Sequencing was performed on peripheral blood, taken from a patient treated with radiotherapy plus ipilimumab. The TCR sequence derives from a human donor with non-small cell lung cancer who had a complete response to radiotherapy plus ipilimumab. The CDR3 DNA is TGTGCCAGCAAGGTCGGGACGGTGAACACTGAAGCTTTCTTT. It translates to CASKVGTVNTEAFF.